This T cell receptor beta chain came from a study of response to subunit inactivated influenza vaccine. The study, taken as a whole, reports: Each seasonal flu vaccination may recruit only limited new T cells, authors suggested.

TCRdb redid the calling of the RT-PCR reads with MiXCR, one entry per CDR3 protein. The sample contains 550,000 to 800,000 distinct CDR3 sequences, approximately 15% of which appear only once. CDR3 size: 15 residues. Germline V gene lookup returns CDR1 DFQATT and CDR2 SNEGSKA (reference sequence). Trimming at V came to 6 bases and at J to 4 bases, leaving 12 bases not matched to a gene. This clonotype was seen more than once but under ten times. Its antigen is as yet unknown. The starting material was PBMCs from blood, obtained around two weeks before vaccination. This sequence joins TRBV20-1 and TRBJ2-1; 7 nucleotides agree with TRBD1. This sequence originates from a middle-aged man who received an inactivated influenza vaccine. CDR3 amino acids: CSAETGMSLYNEQFF. CDR3 in DNA: TGCAGTGCCGAGACAGGGATGAGCCTATACAATGAGCAGTTCTTC.